The 30 T cell receptor beta chains reported below all come from one sample, sequenced in a study of CD8 T cells in ankylosing spondylitis. In TCRdb, the 5' RACE reads were re-called with MiXCR into one record per CDR3 protein. There are roughly 200,000 distinct CDR3 sequences in the sample; around a quarter occur only once, and roughly 6.7% lies in the top ten. The source material was blood, either unsorted or a sorted T cell fraction (not recorded which). These receptors were obtained from a male donor with ankylosing spondylitis or in good health (not recorded which).

This clonotype was counted at least ten times. V is TRBV9 and J is TRBJ2-2, with D hard to call. The V gene's germline CDR1 is SGDLS and CDR2 YYNGEE. This CDR3 has 16 residues. Trimming removed 0 bases from V and 2 bases from J, with 11 bases in between. DNA for the CDR3: TGTGCCAGCAGCGTAGCTGAGCTATCTAACACCGGGGAGCTGTTTTTT. Its protein is CASSVAELSNTGELFF.

The table lists this clonotype with many counts. J is TRBJ2-3 and V is TRBV5-1; 9 positions agree with TRBD2. The CDR3 consists of 15 residues. Germline assignment: CDR1 SGHRS and CDR2 YFSETQ. Losses at the gene ends were 2 bases for V and 4 bases for J; bases not matched to a gene: 5. CDR3 in amino acids: CASSFGGRAPDTQYF. DNA of the CDR3: TGCGCCAGCAGCTTCGGCGGGAGGGCCCCAGATACGCAGTATTTT. The whole variable domain, filled in from reference TRBV5-1 and TRBJ2-3, reads KAGVTQTPRYLIKTRGQQVTLSCSPISGHRSVSWYQQTPGQGLQFLFEYFSETQRNKGNFPGRFSGRQFSNSRSEMNVSTLELGDSALYLCASSFGGRAPDTQYFGPGTRLTVL.

This clonotype has just a few counts. J is TRBJ2-5 and V is TRBV5-1, with 8 nucleotides matching TRBD1. This CDR3 has 14 amino acids. After removal of 4 bases from V and 5 bases from J, the junction contained 7 bases not matched to a gene. Germline CDR1 SGHRS, CDR2 YFSETQ. CDR3 sequence (DNA): TGCGCCAGCAGCGGGGACAGGTTCTCGGAGACCCAGTACTTC. Amino acid sequence: CASSGDRFSETQYF.

At least ten counts were recorded for this clonotype. V is TRBV28 and J is TRBJ2-5; tentatively, D is TRBD2 (6 bases). The germline V and J ends were trimmed by 7 bases and 3 bases, with 15 bases remaining between them. From germline, CDR1 is MDHEN and CDR2 SYDVKM. This CDR3 has 14 residues. CDR3 sequence: CASTPGGAEETQYF. In DNA form, the CDR3 reads TGTGCCAGCACCCCCGGAGGGGCGGAAGAGACCCAGTACTTC.

In this sample, this clonotype turned up many times. This rearrangement joins TRBV5-1 to TRBJ2-5; maybe TRBD1 (5 bases). Trimming pared 0 bases from V and 5 bases from J, leaving 11 bases between. CDR3 size: 14 residues. Germline lookup yields CDR1 SGHRS and CDR2 YFSETQ. The CDR3 bases are TGCGCCAGCAGCTTGGCGACAGCTTCTGAGACCCAGTACTTC. Protein: CASSLATASETQYF.

This clonotype was seen many times. The chain recombines TRBV12-3 or TRBV12-4 with TRBJ1-5; tentatively, D is TRBD1 (5 bases). Trimming removed 7 bases at V and 2 bases at J, with 15 bases between. The CDR3 extends over 15 amino acids. CDR3 residues: CASKGQYGGNQPQHF. The DNA of the CDR3 is TGTGCCAGCAAGGGGCAGTACGGTGGCAATCAGCCCCAGCATTTT.

This clonotype was observed a single time. This rearrangement joins TRBV7-9 to TRBJ1-2, with 8 bases aligning to TRBD1. CDR3 length: 14 residues. V was clipped by 5 bases and J by 2 bases; unmatched bases: 4. Germline CDR1 and CDR2: SEHNR and FQNEAQ (reference sequence). For the CDR3, the DNA is TGTGCCAGCAGCCCCTACAGGGGGAACTATGGCTACACCTTC. Translating it yields CASSPYRGNYGYTF.

The rearrangement uses TRBV20-1 and TRBJ2-1; TRBD2 matches at 7 bases. Germline V lookup: CDR1 DFQATT, CDR2 SNEGSKA (reference sequence). The trim removed 7 bases at V and 4 bases at J, leaving 10 bases unmatched. The CDR3 is 14 amino acids. The CDR3 coding sequence is TGCAGTGGGGTCGGGGAGCGGGGATACAATGAGCAGTTCTTC. This gives the protein CSGVGERGYNEQFF.

The table lists this clonotype with a few counts. The gene calls are TRBV25-1 and TRBJ2-5; possible D gene TRBD2, 5 bases. V was pared by 6 bases and J by 5 bases, with 16 bases between. The CDR3 is 14 amino acids. CDR1 and CDR2 (germline): MGHDK, SYGVNS. The CDR3 region is CASRGPSRSETQYF. Here the CDR3 DNA reads TGTGCCAGCAGGGGCCCTAGCCGCTCGGAGACCCAGTACTTC.

This clonotype was counted at least ten times. The rearrangement uses TRBV18 and TRBJ1-1; D is undetermined. V dropped 1 base and J dropped 8 bases, with 8 bases sitting between them. This CDR3 contains 12 residues. The germline gives CDR1 KGHSH, CDR2 LQKENI. DNA for the CDR3: TGTGCCAGCTCACCACAGGCCGCGGAAGCTTTCTTT. As protein: CASSPQAAEAFF.

Note on this clonotype: A much larger clonotype is one base distant, so this may be a read error. The chain combines TRBV7-2 with TRBJ1-2; D ambiguous. This CDR3 has 14 residues. The germline CDR1 and CDR2 sequences are SGHTA and FQGNSA. The CDR3 nucleotides are TGTGCCAGCAGCTTAGACAGTTCTATTTATGGCTACCCCTTC. This codes for CASSLDSSIYGYPF.

A few counts support this clonotype. The rearrangement uses TRBV5-1 and TRBJ2-7, with 7 nucleotides matching TRBD2. The CDR3 consists of 15 residues. The junction had 5 bases not matched to a gene; V was cut back by 0 bases and J by 2 bases. In germline, CDR1 is SGHRS, CDR2 YFSETQ. CDR3 sequence (DNA): TGCGCCAGCAGCTTGGTTGGGACTACCGCCTACGAGCAGTACTTC. This encodes CASSLVGTTAYEQYF.

This clonotype showed up just a few times. The V and J genes are TRBV12-3 or TRBV12-4 and TRBJ2-2, with TRBD1 as a possible D gene (5 bases). CDR3 length: 15 amino acids. Trimming pared 7 bases from V and 1 base from J, leaving 13 bases between. The CDR3 here is CASTTGSGNTGELFF. The CDR3 DNA reads as TGTGCCAGCACCACAGGTTCGGGGAACACCGGGGAGCTGTTTTTT.

The table lists this clonotype with many counts. The J gene is TRBJ2-5, the V gene TRBV5-1; D possibly corresponds to TRBD1 (5 bases). Trimming left V 0 bases short and J 4 bases short, with 10 bases between. Germline CDR1 and CDR2: SGHRS and YFSETQ. This CDR3 is 14 amino acids long. CDR3 in amino acids: CASSLVREGETQYF. The CDR3 DNA sequence: TGCGCCAGCAGCTTGGTCAGGGAAGGAGAGACCCAGTACTTC.

This clonotype was detected ten times or more. This sequence joins TRBV10-3 and TRBJ2-5; no clear D. Germline values: CDR1 ENHRY, CDR2 SYGVKD. This CDR3 is 14 amino acids long. V was cut by 4 bases and J by 4 bases, with 13 bases left in between. The CDR3 DNA follows: TGTGCCATCAGTGTATCACCGTCGGGAGAGACCCAGTACTTC. Translating gives CAISVSPSGETQYF.

The V and J genes are TRBV5-5 and TRBJ2-1; TRBD2 aligns across 14 bases. The J segment lost 4 bases and the V segment lost 4 bases, leaving 4 bases of the junction unmatched. The CDR3 spans 16 residues. In germline, CDR1 is SGHKS, CDR2 YYEKEE (reference sequence). The CDR3 sequence: CASSPRTSGGYNEQFF. The CDR3 DNA reads as TGTGCCAGCAGCCCCCGGACTAGCGGGGGGTACAATGAGCAGTTCTTC. The whole variable domain, remainder taken from reference TRBV5-5 and TRBJ2-1, is DAGVTQSPTHLIKTRGQQVTLRCSPISGHKSVSWYQQVLGQGPQFIFQYYEKEERGRGNFPDRFSARQFPNYSSELNVNALLLGDSALYLCASSPRTSGGYNEQFFGPGTRLTVL.

This clonotype was found many times. V is TRBV7-9 and J is TRBJ2-7, with 9 positions matching TRBD1. This CDR3 is 13 amino acids long. V lost 3 bases and J lost 7; bases outside the gene matches: 4. Germline assignment: CDR1 SEHNR and CDR2 FQNEAQ (reference sequence). DNA for the CDR3: TGTGCCAGCAGCTTGGACAGGGGTGGGGAGCAGTACTTC. This sequence encodes CASSLDRGGEQYF.

The chain's CDR3 is CAIGPGQKNTEAFF. Written as DNA, the CDR3 is TGTGCCATCGGCCCCGGACAGAAGAACACTGAAGCTTTCTTT. The genes are TRBV4-2 and TRBJ1-1; D perhaps matches TRBD1 (6 bases). The ends were cut back, 10 bases at V and 1 base at J, with 16 bases in the middle. The germline gives CDR1 LGHNA, CDR2 YNFKEQ. The CDR3 has 14 residues.

This clonotype showed up just a few times. The chain carries TRBV20-1 and TRBJ2-1; the match to TRBD2 covers 8 bases. Trimming at V came to 6 bases and at J to 7 bases, leaving 11 bases not matched to a gene. CDR1 DFQATT and CDR2 SNEGSKA come from the germline V gene (reference sequence). The CDR3 loop spans 14 amino acids. CDR3 nucleotide sequence: TGCAGTGCCGAGAAAAGCGGGAGTTTAAATGAGCAGTTCTTC. It specifies CSAEKSGSLNEQFF.

At least ten counts were recorded for this clonotype. The genes are TRBV13 and TRBJ2-7; 7 bases agree with TRBD2. The germline CDR1 and CDR2 sequences are PRHDT and FYEKMQ (reference sequence). The CDR3 sequence is 15 residues long. The V and J ends lost 5 bases and 7 bases, in that order; junction bases with no gene match: 14. CDR3 coding DNA: TGTGCCAGCAGCCCTGCTAGCGGAACCACTTCGGAGCAGTACTTC. Translating gives CASSPASGTTSEQYF.

This clonotype was observed at least ten times. The chain uses TRBV29-1 and TRBJ1-4; D not resolved. The CDR3 contains 11 residues. Deletions cut 6 bases from V and 7 bases from J, with 9 bases between. Germline V gene data show CDR1 as SQVTM and CDR2 as ANQGSEA. The CDR3 coding sequence is TGCAGCGTGGGAAAGACTGAAAAACTGTTTTTT. Protein: CSVGKTEKLFF.

This clonotype was counted ten times or more. The chain uses TRBV29-1 and TRBJ1-1; 9 bases fit TRBD1. Germline V lookup: CDR1 SQVTM, CDR2 ANQGSEA. There are 15 residues in the CDR3. Trimming removed 1 base from V and 5 bases from J; junction bases left unmatched: 8. The CDR3 nucleotides read TGCAGCGTTGAAGTCCCTCGGACAGGGGAGACTGAAGCTTTCTTT. It is translated as CSVEVPRTGETEAFF.

This clonotype was detected many times. The chain carries TRBV9 and TRBJ1-3; possibly TRBD1 for D (6 bases). Trimming shortened V by 2 bases and J by 3 bases, and 9 bases separated the two germline ends. Germline V gives CDR1 SGDLS, CDR2 YYNGEE. CDR3 length equals 14 residues. The CDR3 is CASSVLDSGNTIYF. CDR3 nucleotides: TGTGCCAGCAGCGTCTTGGACAGTGGAAACACCATATATTTT.

The V gene is TRBV15, the J gene TRBJ2-7, with TRBD2 identical over 7 bases. The CDR3 runs 14 residues. V lost 1 base, J lost 2 bases, and 2 bases stayed unmatched. Germline assignment: CDR1 LNHNV and CDR2 YYDKDF (reference sequence). The CDR3 here is CATSRGGTTYEQYF. CDR3 DNA sequence: TGTGCCACCAGCAGAGGAGGGACTACCTACGAGCAGTACTTC.

This clonotype was seen many times. The CDR3 protein is CSVVRSTRSNTEAFF. The CDR3 coding sequence is TGCAGCGTTGTGCGTAGTACGCGTTCAAACACTGAAGCTTTCTTT. This chain joins TRBV29-1 and TRBJ1-1; D call uncertain. V lost 4 bases, J lost 2 bases, and 17 bases lay in between. This CDR3 region has 15 residues. Germline values: CDR1 SQVTM, CDR2 ANQGSEA.

This clonotype occurred once. It may be a read error: a sequence one base away is much more abundant. The genes are TRBV2 and TRBJ2-2, with 7 bases lining up with TRBD1. There are 15 residues in the CDR3. Germline CDR1 reads SNHLY; CDR2 reads FYNNEI. For the CDR3, the DNA is TGTGCCAGCAGCGGGACAGCCGCATACACCGGGGAGCCGTTTTTT. Protein: CASSGTAAYTGEPFF.

A few counts support this clonotype. V is TRBV12-3 or TRBV12-4 and J is TRBJ2-5, with 11 bases identical to TRBD2. This CDR3 has 17 residues. V shed 7 bases and J 9 bases; nucleotides not matched to a gene: 19. In nucleotides, the CDR3 is TGTGCCAGCACCCTAACGACTAGCGGGGCCTCGAGCAGGGCCCAGTACTTC. Translation: CASTLTTSGASSRAQYF.

A remark on this clonotype: A much larger clone lies a single base off, so this may be a read error. This chain joins TRBV20-1 and TRBJ1-1; 7 nucleotides match TRBD1. The CDR3 totals 14 residues. Per the germline V gene, CDR1 is DFQATT and CDR2 is SNEGSKA (reference sequence). The V gene end was trimmed by 6 bases and the J gene end by 1 base; junction bases not matched to a gene: 8. For the CDR3, the DNA is TGCAGTGCGAGTGACAGGGTGGGGAACACTGAAGCTTTCTTT. Its translation: CSASDRVGNTEAFF.

This clonotype was counted only a few times. The chain combines TRBV10-3 with TRBJ2-7; 8 bases align to TRBD1. CDR3 length: 12 residues. Trimming at V came to 8 bases and at J to 2 bases, leaving 2 bases not matched to a gene. Germline values: CDR1 ENHRY, CDR2 SYGVKD. CDR3 nucleotides: TGTGCCATCGGGGACAGGCCCTACGAGCAGTACTTC. This sequence encodes CAIGDRPYEQYF.

The table lists this clonotype with many counts. The gene calls are TRBV4-1 and TRBJ1-4, with D perhaps TRBD1 (5 bases). Trimming removed 4 bases from V and 5 bases from J, with 11 bases in between. The V gene's germline CDR1 is MGHRA and CDR2 YSYEKL. This CDR3 region has 14 residues. CDR3 in DNA: TGCGCCAGCAGCCTTGGGACGGGCAATGAAAAACTGTTTTTT. Its protein product is CASSLGTGNEKLFF.